What follows is one T cell receptor beta chain and its context. What it binds is unknown. Germline CDR1 reads SGHAT; CDR2 reads FQNNGV. The CDR3 sequence is 18 residues long. This entry belongs to a study of T cells expressing NK-cell markers. Study conclusions and caveats: Of the CD8+ T cell pool in roughly six donors, roughly 1.0-8% was accounted for by dominant NKG2C+ clonotypes. The same clonotypes also predominated in the CD3+CD56-NKG2C+ fraction of a handful of donors. It remained uncertain whether the expanded NKG2C+ T cell clones were specific for HCMV antigens.

UMIs were included in TCR beta cDNA generated by 5'RACE template switching. For each CDR3 protein, TCRdb gives one entry from its re-call of the 5' RACE reads, without DNA. Its listing shows roughly 110,000 distinct CDR3 sequences. This TCR was recovered from a woman between 18 and 69 years old in good health. The sequenced material came from blood T cells: a sorted CD56 or NKG2C T cell subset, CD4+ or CD8+ T cells, or bulk PBMC T cells (not recorded which). J is TRBJ2-1 and V is TRBV11-2; with no DNA, the TCRdb D assignment of TRBD2 cannot be verified. The CDR3 sequence: CASSPGLAGGGSYREQFF.